This TCR beta chain was sequenced for a study of esophageal squamous cell carcinoma under preoperative chemotherapy. Regarding the study as a whole: After treatment, tumor-infiltrating lymphocytes seemed to come partly from incoming peripheral T cells, not only local changes.

TCRdb re-analysed the PCR reads in MiXCR, keeping a single row per CDR3 protein. The sample yields about 18,000 distinct CDR3 sequences, about half seen once. Germline V gene sequence: CDR1 MNHNS, CDR2 SASEGT. The CDR3 is 12 residues long. J lost 10 bases, V lost 1 base, and 4 bases had no gene match. As to this clonotype: The antigen remains unidentified.

Time point described: after preoperative PTX-NDP chemotherapy. The TCR sequence derives from a human donor with esophageal squamous cell carcinoma. The donor label of this sample is uncertain. The biological material was taken from a patient given preoperative chemotherapy. The chain carries TRBV6-1 and TRBJ2-7, with TRBD1 matching 7 bases. CDR3 protein: CASSEVKGAQYF. DNA of the CDR3: TGTGCCAGCAGTGAAGTAAAGGGGGCCCAGTACTTC.